A selection of T cell receptor beta chains follows, all from one sample in a study of T-cell reconstitution after alpha-beta-depleted transplantation in children. TCRdb re-derived calls from the PCR reads in MiXCR, one entry per CDR3 protein. The profile shows hundreds of thousands of distinct CDR3 sequences, roughly 13% of them singletons. Sequenced here: PBMCs, mostly from graft donor cells, sampled 360 days after TCRalphabeta/CD19-depleted stem cell transplant. Receptor source: a male patient aged 10 to 17 who had a stem cell transplant for acute myeloid leukemia, so the T cells may come from the graft donor. Both conserved end residues are part of each CDR3. Only some rows state a clone size, as once, few, many or a class for expanded clones.

J | size | V | CDR3
TRBJ1-1 | few | TRBV29-1 | CSVVRSRVGKAFF
TRBJ2-1 | many | TRBV27 | CASSTSGRAYNEQFF
TRBJ2-3 | few | TRBV7-6 | CASRPDVRSAQYF
TRBJ2-7 | NA | TRBV5-1 | CASSLVPGDSSYEQYF
TRBJ2-7 | NA | TRBV18 | CASSPPGRDPYEQYF
TRBJ2-7 | few | TRBV11-1 | CASSLYRGTALEQYF
TRBJ2-2 | NA | TRBV25-1 | CASSHLWANTGELFF
TRBJ2-2 | many | TRBV6-2/TRBV6-3 | CASSYGATRNTGELFF
TRBJ1-1 | NA | TRBV7-9 | CASSLGTGTPEAFF
TRBJ2-2 | few | TRBV18 | CASSRQTGELFF
TRBJ2-7 | NA | TRBV28 | CASSFPSWDTSNPYEQYF
TRBJ2-5 | NA | TRBV29-1 | CSVRLNQETQYF
TRBJ2-5 | NA | TRBV20-1 | CCARGGSGTPGYQETQYF
TRBJ2-7 | NA | TRBV15 | CATSRDGYEQYF
TRBJ2-1 | NA | TRBV7-8 | CASSREAGTVYNEQFF
TRBJ2-7 | few | TRBV28 | CASSLRGGKGILRWEQYF
TRBJ2-1 | few | TRBV20-1 | CSARDLIREAGTSGIWHEQFF
TRBJ2-1 | NA | TRBV27 | CASTLSGSLDNEQFF